The T cell receptor (beta chain) under discussion was sequenced for a study of T cell repertoires in cytomegalovirus infection. Study at large: Public TCR beta signatures indicated both CMV infection and matching HLA type.

TCRdb used MiXCR to reprocess the reads, holding one entry per CDR3 protein. The data show about 150,000 distinct CDR3 sequences, roughly a quarter seen once. This CDR3 comprises 14 residues. V lost 1 base, J lost 1 base, and 8 bases lay in between. This clonotype was seen ten or more times. Its antigen is undetermined. General study results and limits: There were HLA-C-restricted CMV-specific TCR beta clonotypes dominating the ex vivo response. Summed public TCR beta family frequency identified CMV carriers bearing the relevant HLA.

This TCR was sampled from a human donor in good health (CMV status not recorded). Some clones in this sample may be carry-over from other donors' samples. The genes are TRBV12-3 or TRBV12-4 and TRBJ2-7; D unresolved. The specimen was PBMCs. CDR3 in DNA: TGTGCCAGCAGTTTAGACCGTTGGTCCTACGAGCAGTACTTC. Translating it yields CASSLDRWSYEQYF.